This TCR beta chain was captured by sequencing in a study of beta chain features in type 1 diabetes. The CDR3 runs 13 residues. CDR1 GTSNPN and CDR2 SVGIG come from the germline V gene (reference sequence). V dropped 0 bases and J dropped 1 base, with 6 bases sitting between them. The sequenced template was cDNA made from the entire isolated RNA. Sequencing was performed with immunoSEQ multiplex PCR; in TCRdb, only in-frame clones are kept and a portion is missing. The table includes around 450,000 clones, approximately 10% detected once. The receptor was derived from a woman aged 18-35 years in good health. What was sequenced was naive CD4+ T cells from blood. The V call is TRBV30, the J call TRBJ1-1; D remains ambiguous. The CDR3 spells CAWSVGPNTEAFF. The CDR3 DNA sequence: TGTGCCTGGAGTGTTGGTCCGAACACTGAAGCTTTCTTT.